A selection of T cell receptor beta chains follows, all from one sample in a study of blood T cell repertoires in COVID-19. The assay was immunoSEQ multiplex PCR, and TCRdb's table has in-frame clones only and misses some. The sample records about 170,000 clones, roughly 84% being singletons. The specimen was peripheral blood. All receptors come from a woman of 80 years or more with active or convalescent COVID-19. Each CDR3 is given with its conserved first and last residue. Each record gives: CDR3 DNA, CDR3 protein, D gene, V gene, clone size, J gene. A D gene is named only where the DNA matches it firmly. Clone size is shown for a subset of rows, as once, few, many or a class of expanded clone.

TGCGCCAGCAGCCCTCGGGACAGACACACAGATACGCAGTATTTT	CASSPRDRHTDTQYF	TRBD1	TRBV5-1	.	TRBJ2-3
TGTGCCACCAGCAGAGGGAGTACAGGCAGGGGCGACACAGATACGCAGTATTTT	CATSRGSTGRGDTDTQYF	.	TRBV15	.	TRBJ2-3
TGTGCCATCAGTGAGTCCGGACTTACACGTAGTCAGCCCCAGCATTTT	CAISESGLTRSQPQHF	.	TRBV10-3	.	TRBJ1-5
TGTGCCAGCGCGCCGACAGGGAGCTCCTACAATGAGCAGTTCTTC	CASAPTGSSYNEQFF	TRBD1	TRBV4-2	.	TRBJ2-1
TGCGCCAGCAGCCAAGCTGGGGGAGGGGTTTCAAGTTCACCCCTCCACTTT	CASSQAGGGVSSSPLHF	.	TRBV4-3	.	TRBJ1-6
TGTGCCAGCAGCTTGAAAGGGGGAAATGAGCAGTTCTTC	CASSLKGGNEQFF	.	TRBV5-4	.	TRBJ2-1
TGTGCCAGCAGTTTAGGGTTTTCGGATGAGCAGTTCTTC	CASSLGFSDEQFF	.	TRBV12-3/TRBV12-4	.	TRBJ2-1
TGTGCCAGCAGCTCTCAGGGGGGCTCTGGAAACACCATATATTTT	CASSSQGGSGNTIYF	TRBD1	TRBV5-4	once	TRBJ1-3
TGCGCCAGCAGCCTATGGACCGGGACTAGCGGGGGAAGTGAGCAGTTCTTC	CASSLWTGTSGGSEQFF	TRBD2	TRBV4-1	.	TRBJ2-1
TGTGCCAGCTCGGCTGGGTCCTGGGCAAGCTCCTACAATGAGCAGTTCTTC	CASSAGSWASSYNEQFF	.	TRBV5-4	.	TRBJ2-1
TGCGCCAGCGGCGATGGACAGAACTATGGCTACACCTTC	CASGDGQNYGYTF	.	TRBV10-2	.	TRBJ1-2
TGTGCCAGCAGTGTTGTGGGGGGGCGTAGTGAGCAGTTCTTC	CASSVVGGRSEQFF	.	TRBV2	many	TRBJ2-1
TGCGCCAGTTCATCGCCTAGCGGGGGGAACACCGGGGAGCTGTTTTTT	CASSSPSGGNTGELFF	TRBD2	TRBV4-1	.	TRBJ2-2
TGTGCCAGCAGCTTAACAGGGGCTAGTCAGCCCCAGCATTTT	CASSLTGASQPQHF	TRBD1	TRBV7-8	.	TRBJ1-5
TGTGCCGGCGCCTTGACAGGGATACTGAACACTGAAGCTTTCTTT	CAGALTGILNTEAFF	TRBD1	TRBV7-2	.	TRBJ1-1
TGCAGCGTCCGCGACAGGGGGACGAACACTGAAGCTTTCTTT	CSVRDRGTNTEAFF	TRBD1	TRBV29-1	.	TRBJ1-1
TGTGCCAGCAGCACCCGGGACAGGGGGAATTCACCCCTCCACTTT	CASSTRDRGNSPLHF	TRBD1	TRBV3-1/TRBV3-2	.	TRBJ1-6
TGTGCCAGCAGCCAAGATCTAACTAGCGGGTCGGCGGATACGCAGTATTTT	CASSQDLTSGSADTQYF	TRBD2	TRBV3-1/TRBV3-2	once	TRBJ2-3
TGTGCCAGCGCCGGAGGACTAGCGGGGGGGCCGGACACCGGGGAGCTGTTTTTT	CASAGGLAGGPDTGELFF	TRBD2	TRBV3-1/TRBV3-2	.	TRBJ2-2
TGCGCCAGCAGCTTGGGGGGACAGACCCTAGCAACTAATGAAAAACTGTTTTTT	CASSLGGQTLATNEKLFF	TRBD1	TRBV5-1	.	TRBJ1-4
TGTGCCTGGAGTGAGACAGGGAGCCCCGGAAACACCATATATTTT	CAWSETGSPGNTIYF	TRBD1	TRBV30	.	TRBJ1-3
TGTGCCAGTAGATCCCCGGATCAGCCCCAGCATTTT	CASRSPDQPQHF	.	TRBV19	.	TRBJ1-5
TGCGCCAGCAGCTTGACAGAGAACTATGGCTACACCTTC	CASSLTENYGYTF	.	TRBV5-1	.	TRBJ1-2
TGTGCCAGTGTGACAGGGCATAGCAATCAGCCCCAGCATTTT	CASVTGHSNQPQHF	TRBD1	TRBV19	.	TRBJ1-5
TGTGCCAGCAGCTTAGGTAGCGTGAGCTCCTACGAGCAGTACTTC	CASSLGSVSSYEQYF	.	TRBV7-2	once	TRBJ2-7
TGTGCCAGCAGCTTAGCCGGGACAGGTTATTCTGGAAACACCATATATTTT	CASSLAGTGYSGNTIYF	TRBD1	TRBV5-6	few	TRBJ1-3
TGTGCCAGCAGGTTAGACAGTGCAACTAATGAAAAACTGTTTTTT	CASRLDSATNEKLFF	.	TRBV7-2	.	TRBJ1-4
TGTGCCAGCACCGAACAGGGCTCCTCTGGAAACACCATATATTTT	CASTEQGSSGNTIYF	.	TRBV7-2	.	TRBJ1-3
TGTGCTAGCAGCTTAATGACTAGCACAGATACGCAGTATTTT	CASSLMTSTDTQYF	.	TRBV7-7	.	TRBJ2-3
TGTGCCAGCAGTGCACAGTTTAATTCACCCCTCCACTTT	CASSAQFNSPLHF	.	TRBV2	.	TRBJ1-6
TGTGCCAGCAGTCAAGTGCCCGGGACAGCCAATGAAAAACTGTTTTTT	CASSQVPGTANEKLFF	TRBD1	TRBV6-2/TRBV6-3	once	TRBJ1-4
TGTGCCAGCAGGGGAGGGGGGGCGCGAGAGCAGTACTTC	CASRGGGAREQYF	.	TRBV11-3	.	TRBJ2-7
TGTGCCAGCAGCTTAGAAGAGGATAGCTCCTACAATGAGCAGTTCTTC	CASSLEEDSSYNEQFF	.	TRBV7-8	.	TRBJ2-1
TGTGCCAGCAGCTTCTCCGGGTCCTATAATTCACCCCTCCACTTT	CASSFSGSYNSPLHF	.	TRBV9	.	TRBJ1-6
TGTGCCAGCAGCCAAACCGGACTAGCCCACACAGATACGCAGTATTTT	CASSQTGLAHTDTQYF	TRBD2	TRBV3-1/TRBV3-2	once	TRBJ2-3